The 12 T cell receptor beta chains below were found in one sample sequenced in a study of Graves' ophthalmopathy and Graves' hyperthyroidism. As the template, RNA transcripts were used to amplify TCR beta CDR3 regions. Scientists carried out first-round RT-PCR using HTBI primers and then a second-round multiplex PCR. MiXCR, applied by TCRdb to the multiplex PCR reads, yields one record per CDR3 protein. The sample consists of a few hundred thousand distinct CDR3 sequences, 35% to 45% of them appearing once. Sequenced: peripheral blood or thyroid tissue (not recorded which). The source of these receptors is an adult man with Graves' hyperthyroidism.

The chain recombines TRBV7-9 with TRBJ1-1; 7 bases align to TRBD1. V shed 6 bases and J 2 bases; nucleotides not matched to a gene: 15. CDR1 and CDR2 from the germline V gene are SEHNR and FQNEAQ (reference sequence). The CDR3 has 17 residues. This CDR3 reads CASSEVGSRGSNTEAFF. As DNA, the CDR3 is TGTGCCAGCAGTGAAGTGGGAAGCAGGGGGAGTAACACTGAAGCTTTCTTT.

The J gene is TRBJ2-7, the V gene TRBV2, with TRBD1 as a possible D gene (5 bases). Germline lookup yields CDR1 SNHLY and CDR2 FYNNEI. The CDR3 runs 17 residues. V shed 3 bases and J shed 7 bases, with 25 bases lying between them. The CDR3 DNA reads TGTGCCAGCAGTGAGGTTAACCGCCAGGGTCGAAGGGGAGAGCAGTACTTC. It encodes CASSEVNRQGRRGEQYF.

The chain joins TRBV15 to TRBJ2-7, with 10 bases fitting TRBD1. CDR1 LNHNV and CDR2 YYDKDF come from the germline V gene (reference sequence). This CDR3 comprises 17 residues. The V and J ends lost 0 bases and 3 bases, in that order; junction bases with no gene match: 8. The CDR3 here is CATSRDMTDRGDYEQYF. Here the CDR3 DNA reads TGTGCCACCAGCAGAGATATGACGGACAGGGGGGACTACGAGCAGTACTTC.

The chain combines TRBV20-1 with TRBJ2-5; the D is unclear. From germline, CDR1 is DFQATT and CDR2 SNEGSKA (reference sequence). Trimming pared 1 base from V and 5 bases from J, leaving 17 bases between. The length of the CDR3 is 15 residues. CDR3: CSARGRLQVSETQYF. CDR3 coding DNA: TGCAGTGCTAGAGGACGTTTGCAGGTTTCGGAGACCCAGTACTTC.

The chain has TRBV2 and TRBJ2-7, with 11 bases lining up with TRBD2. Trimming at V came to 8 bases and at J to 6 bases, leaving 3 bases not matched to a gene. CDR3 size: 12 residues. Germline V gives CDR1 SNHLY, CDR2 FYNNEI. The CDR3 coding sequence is TGTGCCAGCTTCGGGACTAGCGGCGAGCAGTACTTC. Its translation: CASFGTSGEQYF. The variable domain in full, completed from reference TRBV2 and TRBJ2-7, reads EPEVTQTPSHQVTQMGQEVILRCVPISNHLYFYWYRQILGQKVEFLVSFYNNEISEKSEIFDDQFSVERPDGSNFTLKIRSTKLEDSAMYFCASFGTSGEQYFGPGTRLTVT.

CDR3 loop: CSVEDGELFF. CDR3 nucleotide sequence: TGCAGCGTTGAAGACGGGGAGCTGTTTTTT. The V call is TRBV29-1, the J call TRBJ2-2; D is unresolved. CDR1 and CDR2 from the germline V gene are SQVTM and ANQGSEA. The V end lost 0 bases, the J end lost 7 bases, and 0 bases lay between the germline ends. The length of the CDR3 is 10 residues.

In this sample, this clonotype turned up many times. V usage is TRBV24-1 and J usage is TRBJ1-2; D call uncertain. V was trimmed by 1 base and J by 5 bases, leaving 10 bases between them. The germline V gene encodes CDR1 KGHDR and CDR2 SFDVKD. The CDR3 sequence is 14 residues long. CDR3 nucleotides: TGTGCCACCAGTGATTTCGGGATAGGATATGGCTACACCTTC. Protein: CATSDFGIGYGYTF.

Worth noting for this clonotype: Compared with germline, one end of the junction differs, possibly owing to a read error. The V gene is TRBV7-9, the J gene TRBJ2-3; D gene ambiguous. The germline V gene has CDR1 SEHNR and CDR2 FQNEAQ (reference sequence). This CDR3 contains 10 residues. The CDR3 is CASSTGSPHF. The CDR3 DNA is TGTGCCAGCAGCACCGGGTCCCCGCATTTT. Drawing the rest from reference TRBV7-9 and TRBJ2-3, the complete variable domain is DTGVSQNPRHKITKRGQNVTFRCDPISEHNRLYWYRQTLGQGPEFLTYFQNEAQLEKSRLLSDRFSAERPKGSFSTLEIQRTEQGDSAMYLCASSTGSPHFGPGTRLTVL.

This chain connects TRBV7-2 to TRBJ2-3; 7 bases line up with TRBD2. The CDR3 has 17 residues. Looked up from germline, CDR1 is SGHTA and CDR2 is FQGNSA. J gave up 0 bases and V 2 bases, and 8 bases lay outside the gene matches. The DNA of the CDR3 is TGTGCCAGCAGCTTACGACTAGCTCTTTCTAGCACAGATACGCAGTATTTT. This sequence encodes CASSLRLALSSTDTQYF.

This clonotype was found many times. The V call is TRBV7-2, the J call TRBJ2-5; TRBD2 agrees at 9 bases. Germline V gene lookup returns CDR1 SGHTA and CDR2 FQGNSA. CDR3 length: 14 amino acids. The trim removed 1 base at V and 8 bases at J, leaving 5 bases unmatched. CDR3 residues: CASSLVGGGATQYF. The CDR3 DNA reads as TGTGCCAGCAGCTTAGTCGGCGGGGGGGCCACCCAGTACTTC.

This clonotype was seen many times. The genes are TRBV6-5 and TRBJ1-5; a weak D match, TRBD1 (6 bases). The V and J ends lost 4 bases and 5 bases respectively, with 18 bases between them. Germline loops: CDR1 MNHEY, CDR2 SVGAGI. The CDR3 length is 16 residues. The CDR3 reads CASSWAGVGRDQPQHF. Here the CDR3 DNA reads TGTGCCAGCAGTTGGGCAGGGGTCGGTCGGGATCAGCCCCAGCATTTT.

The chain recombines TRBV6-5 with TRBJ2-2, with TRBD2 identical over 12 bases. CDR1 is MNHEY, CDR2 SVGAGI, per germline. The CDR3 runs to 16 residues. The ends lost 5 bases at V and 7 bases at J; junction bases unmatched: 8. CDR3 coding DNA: TGTGCCAGCAGTCGATCTAGCGGGAGGGCCCTCGGGGAGCTGTTTTTT. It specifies CASSRSSGRALGELFF.